The sequence of this TCR beta chain was determined in a study of blood T cell repertoires in COVID-19. Here immunoSEQ multiplex PCR was the method, and the copy in TCRdb shows in-frame clones only, minus some. Of around 210,000 clones listed, around nine tenths are singletons. With respect to this clone: A much more abundant neighbour one base away suggests this may be a read error. This sample also contains other DNA sequences that code for the same CDR3.

From germline, CDR1 is KGHSH and CDR2 LQKENI. V shed 5 bases and J shed 0 bases, with 14 bases lying between them. This CDR3 contains 15 residues. This clonotype was sampled from a man between 45 and 60 years old with COVID-19, enrolled during active disease. The sample was peripheral blood. The genes are TRBV18 and TRBJ2-7; weak D call: TRBD1 (5 bases). The CDR3 spells CASSTTGRLSYEQYF. CDR3 nucleotide sequence: TGTGCCAGCTCAACAACAGGCCGCCTCTCCTACGAGCAGTACTTC.